The next 24 T cell receptor beta chains were all read from a single sample in a study of regulatory T cells in long-lasting Graves disease. This sample's time point: persistent/refractory GD, antithyroid drugs over 5 years with positive TRAb. After RNA was extracted from PBMCs, the TCR library was made from it. Arm-PCR with iRepertoire HTBI primers amplified the CDR3 regions for these TCR beta libraries. From the multiplex PCR reads, TCRdb called clonotypes with MiXCR, one entry per CDR3 protein. The sample contains fewer than 450,000 distinct CDR3 sequences, about 20% of which appear only once. Specimen: peripheral blood mononuclear cells (PBMCs), collected when the disease was refractory, from a patient treated with antithyroid drugs. Receptors originate from a female donor with Graves disease.

This clonotype was observed at least ten times. This chain uses TRBV11-2 with TRBJ2-7; 14 bases are a match to TRBD2. CDR1 is SGHAT, CDR2 FQNNGV, per germline. Unmatched junction bases numbered 9, after V lost 5 bases and J lost 6 bases. The CDR3 runs to 16 residues. In DNA form, the CDR3 reads TGTGCCAGCAGCATCGGGACTAGCGGGAGACTTACCGAGCAGTACTTC. Translated, it gives CASSIGTSGRLTEQYF.

This clonotype was observed at least ten times. The chain couples TRBV12-3 or TRBV12-4 to TRBJ1-6; no definite D call. The CDR3 covers 16 residues. Trimming left V 2 bases short and J 0 bases short, with 8 bases between. The CDR3: CASSLSPSSYNSPLHF. CDR3 in DNA: TGTGCCAGCAGTTTAAGCCCGAGCTCCTATAATTCACCCCTCCACTTT.

The chain links TRBV6-2 or TRBV6-3 to TRBJ1-2; 8 bases agree with TRBD1. J was trimmed by 7 bases and V by 2 bases; bases with no gene match: 6. Germline V CDR1 and CDR2: MNHEY, SVGEGT. The CDR3 is 14 residues long. CDR3 loop: CASSYRDRGSGYTF. CDR3 sequence (DNA): TGTGCCAGCAGTTACCGAGACAGGGGCAGTGGCTACACCTTC.

This clonotype has ten or more counts. The chain joins TRBV6-5 to TRBJ2-5; weak D call: TRBD2 (5 bases). The CDR3 is 17 amino acids. CDR1 is MNHEY and CDR2 is SVGAGI in the germline V gene. Trimming pared 0 bases from V and 3 bases from J, leaving 17 bases between. CDR3 nucleotide sequence: TGTGCCAGCAGTTACTCGGTCGAGGGAAACGAAGAAGAGACCCAGTACTTC. Protein product: CASSYSVEGNEEETQYF.

Notes on this clonotype: A much larger clonotype is one base distant, so this may be a read error. DNA of the CDR3: TGTGCCATCAGTACGGGACAGGGAAACCTCTATGGCTACACCTTC. Amino acid sequence: CAISTGQGNLYGYTF. The chain recombines TRBV10-3 with TRBJ1-2, with 9 bases that match TRBD1. CDR1 and CDR2 (germline): ENHRY, SYGVKD. The ends lost 5 bases at V and 4 bases at J; junction bases unmatched: 8. The CDR3 has 15 residues.

With respect to this clonotype: A single base separates this from a much larger clone, so it may be a read error. In this CDR3 the conserved last residue, phenylalanine or tryptophan, is missing, so a read error is likely. The V call is TRBV27, the J call TRBJ2-7, with D perhaps assigned TRBD1 or TRBD2 (5 bases each). The CDR3 is made up of 14 amino acids. The V end lost 2 bases, the J end lost 6 bases, and 14 bases lay between the germline ends. Per germline, CDR1 MNHEY and CDR2 SMNVEV (reference sequence). The CDR3 DNA reads TGTGCCAGCAGTTTAGGGGGTTTGGGTGTCGAGCAGTACCTC. Its protein is CASSLGGLGVEQYL.

This clonotype was recorded many times. This chain links TRBV6-5 with TRBJ1-1; D gene unclear. V lost 3 bases and J 1 base, leaving 9 bases between the germline ends. CDR3 length: 14 amino acids. Germline V CDR1 and CDR2: MNHEY, SVGAGI. The CDR3 nucleotides are TGTGCCAGCAGTTATACAGAGAAGAACACTGAAGCTTTCTTT. Translating it yields CASSYTEKNTEAFF.

This clonotype was counted between two and nine times. The gene calls are TRBV18 and TRBJ1-4; 8 bases are shared with TRBD1. The CDR3 totals 15 residues. The trim removed 4 bases at V and 4 bases at J, leaving 5 bases unmatched. Per germline, CDR1 KGHSH and CDR2 LQKENI. CDR3 sequence (DNA): TGTGCCAGCTCACGAGGGACAGGATTTAATGAAAAACTGTTTTTT. The encoded protein is CASSRGTGFNEKLFF.

This clonotype was picked up many times. The genes are TRBV6-1 and TRBJ1-1; D call uncertain. V was cut by 10 bases and J by 1 base, with 10 bases left in between. CDR3 length: 12 residues. CDR1 and CDR2 (germline): MNHNS, SASEGT. CDR3 loop: CATPRGNTEAFF. CDR3 nucleotide sequence: TGTGCCACCCCGCGGGGGAACACTGAAGCTTTCTTT.

This clonotype was detected ten times or more. This chain uses TRBV24-1 with TRBJ1-3; no clear D. Trimming pared 7 bases from V and 4 bases from J, leaving 10 bases between. CDR3 length: 13 residues. The germline gives CDR1 KGHDR, CDR2 SFDVKD. CDR3 sequence reads: CATRARNGNTIYF. CDR3 bases: TGTGCCACCAGAGCGCGAAACGGAAACACCATATATTTT.

Concerning this clonotype: A read error is possible here, since a much larger clone lies one base away. As the CDR3 is not closed by the conserved phenylalanine or tryptophan, this likely results from a read error. The chain combines TRBV11-2 with TRBJ2-5; 10 positions agree with TRBD2. The junction had 13 bases not matched to a gene; V was cut back by 10 bases and J by 5 bases. The V gene's germline CDR1 is SGHAT and CDR2 FQNNGV. The CDR3 has 15 amino acids. The CDR3 spells CAIRGASGSPETQYY. The CDR3 DNA sequence: TGTGCCATTCGGGGGGCTAGCGGGAGCCCGGAGACCCAGTACTAC.

Ten or more counts support this clonotype. V gene TRBV27 combines with J gene TRBJ1-1; no firm D call. Trimming stripped 7 bases from V and 0 bases from J, with 15 bases between. This CDR3 spans 15 amino acids. Germline loops: CDR1 MNHEY, CDR2 SMNVEV (reference sequence). The CDR3 coding sequence is TGTGCCAGCATGCTGGGGTCAGGAATGAACACTGAAGCTTTCTTT. Its protein product is CASMLGSGMNTEAFF.

This clonotype was picked up many times. V gene TRBV2 combines with J gene TRBJ2-5, with D perhaps TRBD2 (5 bases). In germline, CDR1 is SNHLY, CDR2 FYNNEI. V lost 0 bases to trimming and J lost 3 bases, with 14 bases between them. The CDR3 consists of 16 residues. The CDR3 here is CASSEAGVTLEETQYF. CDR3 nucleotides: TGTGCCAGCAGTGAAGCGGGAGTAACTCTAGAAGAGACCCAGTACTTC.

This clonotype was detected ten times or more. The chain recombines TRBV27 with TRBJ1-2; D uncertain. Germline loops: CDR1 MNHEY, CDR2 SMNVEV (reference sequence). V was shortened by 0 bases and J by 3 bases, with 8 bases between the two germline ends. This CDR3 has 14 amino acids. The CDR3 region is CASSLSVFDYGYTF. Here the CDR3 DNA reads TGTGCCAGCAGTTTATCTGTGTTTGACTATGGCTACACCTTC.

This chain links TRBV6-1 with TRBJ2-7; unclear D gene. The CDR3 consists of 12 residues. The V gene lost 3 bases and the J gene lost 7 bases, with 10 bases spanning the gap. Germline lookup yields CDR1 MNHNS and CDR2 SASEGT. CDR3 loop: CASSDLPREQYF. CDR3 DNA: TGTGCCAGCAGTGACCTACCGAGAGAGCAGTACTTC.

At least ten counts were recorded for this clonotype. CDR3 DNA: TGTGCCAGCAGTGAGGTAACAGGAATGAAGCTGTTTTTT. Its translation: CASSEVTGMKLFF. V usage is TRBV2 and J usage is TRBJ2-2; D is perhaps TRBD1 (5 bases). CDR1 and CDR2 from the germline V gene are SNHLY and FYNNEI. The CDR3 runs to 13 residues. Deletions cut 3 bases from V and 12 bases from J, with 14 bases between.

This clonotype occurred many times. The V call is TRBV12-3 or TRBV12-4, the J call TRBJ2-4; 8 bases align to TRBD2. The V segment lost 10 bases and the J segment 1 base; nucleotides outside the gene matches: 6. CDR3 length: 14 amino acids. For the CDR3, the DNA is TGTGCCATCTCCCGCGGGGGGGCCAAAAACATTCAGTACTTC. This sequence encodes CAISRGGAKNIQYF.

The V and J genes are TRBV2 and TRBJ2-7, with D perhaps TRBD1 (6 bases). Trimming cost V 4 bases and J 12 bases, with 22 bases left between them. Germline assignment: CDR1 SNHLY and CDR2 FYNNEI. The CDR3 is 14 residues long. The CDR3 DNA reads as TGTGCCAGCAGTGGGGGGCAAGGGGCCTCCCTCTGGTACTTC. Protein sequence: CASSGGQGASLWYF.

V and J are TRBV13 and TRBJ1-1; no firm D call. The germline CDR1 and CDR2 sequences are PRHDT and FYEKMQ (reference sequence). V lost 2 bases and J lost 4, with 5 bases in between. The CDR3 is 12 residues long. The CDR3 sequence is CASSLRTTEAFF. CDR3 DNA: TGTGCCAGCAGCTTAAGGACCACTGAAGCTTTCTTT.

The table lists this clonotype with a few counts. The V call is TRBV29-1, the J call TRBJ2-7; the D is unclear. The germline V and J ends were trimmed by 3 bases and 5 bases, with 11 bases remaining between them. Germline-derived CDR1 and CDR2 are SQVTM and ANQGSEA. The CDR3 consists of 12 residues. As DNA, the CDR3 is TGCAGCGTTGAGAAACAAAGGAACGAGCAGTACTTC. Amino acid sequence: CSVEKQRNEQYF.

This clonotype turned up a few times. This chain uses TRBV28 with TRBJ2-2; 10 bases agree with TRBD2. The CDR3 consists of 17 residues. Germline V gene data show CDR1 as MDHEN and CDR2 as SYDVKM. Trimming cost V 3 bases and J 3 bases; bases outside gene matches: 7. The CDR3 bases are TGTGCCAGCAGTTTCCAGCGGGAGGGCCGAGACACCGGGGAGCTGTTTTTT. As protein: CASSFQREGRDTGELFF.

The chain carries TRBV29-1 and TRBJ2-3; a weak D match, TRBD1 (6 bases). The germline gives CDR1 SQVTM, CDR2 ANQGSEA. The CDR3 totals 14 residues. Deletions cut 5 bases from V and 4 bases from J, with 16 bases between. The CDR3 is CSVKRGIAADTQYF. The CDR3, as DNA: TGCAGCGTTAAAAGGGGGATTGCAGCAGATACGCAGTATTTT.

On this clonotype: One base away lies a much larger clone, so this may be a sequencing read error. The CDR3 loop reads CASSSDRRWNTEAFF. The CDR3, as DNA: TGTGCCAGCAGTTCCGACAGACGGTGGAACACTGAAGCTTTCTTT. This chain joins TRBV28 and TRBJ1-1; D perhaps matches TRBD1 (5 bases). Germline V lookup: CDR1 MDHEN, CDR2 SYDVKM. This CDR3 spans 15 amino acids. The V gene lost 4 bases and the J gene lost 1 base, with 13 bases spanning the gap.

V usage is TRBV20-1 and J usage is TRBJ2-5; 10 bases agree with TRBD1. The CDR3 contains 14 residues. Per germline, CDR1 DFQATT and CDR2 SNEGSKA (reference sequence). Trimming took 6 bases from V and 6 from J; bases not matched to a gene: 10. CDR3 in amino acids: CSAGPGQGTKTQYF. CDR3 DNA sequence: TGCAGTGCCGGACCGGGACAGGGGACGAAGACCCAGTACTTC.